This TCR beta chain comes out of a study of siplizumab effects on memory and regulatory T cells. Study-wide points: Proliferating Tregs taken from siplizumab cultures were not shown to have a confirmed suppressive function. Naive-or-memory phenotypes were unassignable for roughly 80-96% of proliferating CD4+ or CD8+ clones. There were only a minor fraction of alloreactive clones that mapped to unstimulated subsets.

TCRdb's copy holds only in-frame clones and misses some; the assay was immunoSEQ multiplex PCR. The repertoire holds 100,000 or so clones, 90% to 95% seen once, with around 0.15% in the top ten. As for this clone: No antigen is known for it.

V dropped 2 bases and J dropped 4 bases, with 15 bases sitting between them. Germline-derived CDR1 and CDR2 are SGHNT and YYREEE (reference sequence). The CDR3 runs to 15 residues. The chain is built from TRBV5-4 and TRBJ1-1, with D hard to call. Sequencing used non-Treg CD4+ T cells sorted from blood. The TCR sequence derives from a human donor in good health. The CDR3 loop reads CASSFGVADPTEAFF. The CDR3, as DNA: TGTGCCAGCAGCTTCGGAGTAGCAGACCCCACTGAAGCTTTCTTT.